The source of this TCR beta chain is a study of shared clonotypes between healthy human individuals. DNA at around 200 ng, roughly 30,000 T cell genomes, went into sorted-subset replicate PCRs. The protocol was immunoSEQ multiplex PCR, while the TCRdb copy is restricted to in-frame clones and leaves out a portion. The sample records roughly 720,000 clones, 90% being singletons. CDR3 length equals 14 residues. CDR1 and CDR2 from the germline V gene are SGDLS and YYNGEE. V was cut by 5 bases and J by 3 bases, with 14 bases left in between. The material sequenced was memory CD8+ T cells from PBMCs. The subset is: CD45RO+ cells pooled with CCR7-negative TemRA cells. This sequence was found in a man aged 18 to 30 in good health. Some clones in this sample may be carry-over from other donors' samples. The V call is TRBV9, the J call TRBJ1-1; D is unclear. In nucleotides, the CDR3 is TGTGCCAGCAGTTTCGGGGTAATGGACACTGAAGCTTTCTTT. It translates to CASSFGVMDTEAFF.